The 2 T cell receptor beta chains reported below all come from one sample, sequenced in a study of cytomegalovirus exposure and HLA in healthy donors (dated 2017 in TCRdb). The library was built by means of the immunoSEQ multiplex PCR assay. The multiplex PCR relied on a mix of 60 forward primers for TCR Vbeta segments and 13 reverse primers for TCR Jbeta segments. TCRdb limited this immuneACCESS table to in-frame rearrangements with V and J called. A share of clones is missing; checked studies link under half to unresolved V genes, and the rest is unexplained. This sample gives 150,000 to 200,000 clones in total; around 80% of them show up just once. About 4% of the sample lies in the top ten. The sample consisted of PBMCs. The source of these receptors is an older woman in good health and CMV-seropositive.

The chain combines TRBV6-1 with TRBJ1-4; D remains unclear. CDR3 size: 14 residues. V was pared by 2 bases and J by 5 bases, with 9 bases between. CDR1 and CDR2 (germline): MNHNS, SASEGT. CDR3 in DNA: TGTGCCAGCAGTGAACAGTGGCGGAATGAAAAACTGTTTTTT. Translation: CASSEQWRNEKLFF.

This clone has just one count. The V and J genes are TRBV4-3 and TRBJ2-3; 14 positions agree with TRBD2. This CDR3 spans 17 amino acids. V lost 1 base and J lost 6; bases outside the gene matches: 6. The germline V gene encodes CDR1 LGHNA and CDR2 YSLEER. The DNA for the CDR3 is TGCGCCAGCAGCCAAGGGGGGACTAGCGGGGGTGGGGATACGCAGTATTTT. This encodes CASSQGGTSGGGDTQYF.